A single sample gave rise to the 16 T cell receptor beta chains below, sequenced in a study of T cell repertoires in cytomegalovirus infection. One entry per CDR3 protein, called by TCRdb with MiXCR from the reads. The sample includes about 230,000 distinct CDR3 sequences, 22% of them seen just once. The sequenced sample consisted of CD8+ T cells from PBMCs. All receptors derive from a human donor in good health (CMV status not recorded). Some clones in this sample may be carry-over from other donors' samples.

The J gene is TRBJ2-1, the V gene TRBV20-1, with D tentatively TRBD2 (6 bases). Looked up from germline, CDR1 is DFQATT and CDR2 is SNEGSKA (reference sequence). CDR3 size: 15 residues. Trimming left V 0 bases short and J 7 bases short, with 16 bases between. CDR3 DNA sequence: TGCAGTGCTAGAGATCGGGAGACTAACGCGAATGAGCAGTTCTTC. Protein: CSARDRETNANEQFF.

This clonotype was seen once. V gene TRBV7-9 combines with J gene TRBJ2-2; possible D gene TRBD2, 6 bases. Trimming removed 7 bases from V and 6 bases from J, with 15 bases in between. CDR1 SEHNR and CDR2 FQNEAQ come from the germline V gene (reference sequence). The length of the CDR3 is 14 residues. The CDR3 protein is CASTFTPGAGELFF. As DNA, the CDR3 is TGTGCCAGCACCTTCACCCCGGGGGCCGGGGAGCTGTTTTTT.

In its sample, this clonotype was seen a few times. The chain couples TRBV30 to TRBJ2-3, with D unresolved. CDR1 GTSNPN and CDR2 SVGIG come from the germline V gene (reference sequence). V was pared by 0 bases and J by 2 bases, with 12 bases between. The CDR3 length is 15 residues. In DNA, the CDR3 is TGTGCCTGGAGTGTACCCCCCCTCGCCACAGATACGCAGTATTTT. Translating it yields CAWSVPPLATDTQYF.

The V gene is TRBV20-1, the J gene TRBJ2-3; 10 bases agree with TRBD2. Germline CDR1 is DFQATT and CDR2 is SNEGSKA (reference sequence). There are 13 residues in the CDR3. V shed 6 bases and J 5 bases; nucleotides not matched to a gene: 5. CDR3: CSAAGGPVDTQYF. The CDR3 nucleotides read TGCAGTGCAGCGGGGGGGCCTGTAGATACGCAGTATTTT.

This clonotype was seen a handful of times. The chain's CDR3 is CSASAPQRTLYNEQFF. The CDR3 DNA is TGCAGTGCTAGTGCCCCACAGCGGACCCTTTACAATGAGCAGTTCTTC. The chain uses TRBV20-1 and TRBJ2-1; tentatively, D is TRBD2 (5 bases). Germline-derived CDR1 and CDR2 are DFQATT and SNEGSKA (reference sequence). The V and J ends lost 3 bases and 4 bases respectively, with 19 bases between them. This CDR3 region has 16 residues.

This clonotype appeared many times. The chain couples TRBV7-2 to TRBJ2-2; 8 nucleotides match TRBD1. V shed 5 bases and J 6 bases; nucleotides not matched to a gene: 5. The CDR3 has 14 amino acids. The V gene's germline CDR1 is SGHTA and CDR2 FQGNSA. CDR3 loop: CASSTGQGPGELFF. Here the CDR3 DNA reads TGTGCCAGCAGCACCGGACAGGGCCCCGGGGAGCTGTTTTTT. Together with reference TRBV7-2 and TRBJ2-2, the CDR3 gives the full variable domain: GAGVSQSPSNKVTEKGKDVELRCDPISGHTALYWYRQSLGQGLEFLIYFQGNSAPDKSGLPSDRFSAERTGGSVSTLTIQRTQQEDSAVYLCASSTGQGPGELFFGEGSRLTVL.

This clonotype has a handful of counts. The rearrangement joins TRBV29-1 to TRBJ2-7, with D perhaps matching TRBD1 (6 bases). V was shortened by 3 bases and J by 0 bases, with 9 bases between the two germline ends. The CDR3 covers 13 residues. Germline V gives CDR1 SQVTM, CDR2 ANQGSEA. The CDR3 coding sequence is TGCAGCGTTGACTTGGGACACTCCTACGAGCAGTACTTC. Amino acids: CSVDLGHSYEQYF.

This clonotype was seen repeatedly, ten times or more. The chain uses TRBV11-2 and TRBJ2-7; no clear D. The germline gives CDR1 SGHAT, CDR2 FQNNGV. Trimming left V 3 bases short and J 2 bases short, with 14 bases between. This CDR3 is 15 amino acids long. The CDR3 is CASSLWAPGPYEQYF. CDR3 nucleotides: TGTGCCAGCAGCTTGTGGGCCCCCGGCCCCTACGAGCAGTACTTC.

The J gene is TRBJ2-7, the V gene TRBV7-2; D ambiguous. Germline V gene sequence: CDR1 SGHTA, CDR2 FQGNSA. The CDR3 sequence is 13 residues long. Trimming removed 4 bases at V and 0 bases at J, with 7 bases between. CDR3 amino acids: CASSSEPSYEQYF. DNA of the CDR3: TGTGCCAGCAGCTCGGAGCCCTCCTACGAGCAGTACTTC.

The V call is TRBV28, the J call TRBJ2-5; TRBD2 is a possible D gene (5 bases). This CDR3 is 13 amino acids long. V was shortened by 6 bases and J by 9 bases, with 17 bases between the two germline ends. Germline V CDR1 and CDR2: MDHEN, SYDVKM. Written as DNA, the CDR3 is TGTGCCAGCAGGGCTGCAACCGGGATGGCCCAGTACTTC. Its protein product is CASRAATGMAQYF.

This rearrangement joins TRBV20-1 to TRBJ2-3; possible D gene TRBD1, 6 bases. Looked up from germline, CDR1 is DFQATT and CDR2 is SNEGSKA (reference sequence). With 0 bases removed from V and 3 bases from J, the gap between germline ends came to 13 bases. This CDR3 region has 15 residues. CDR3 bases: TGCAGTGCTAGAGATATAAAGGGGGTGACAGATACGCAGTATTTT. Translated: CSARDIKGVTDTQYF.

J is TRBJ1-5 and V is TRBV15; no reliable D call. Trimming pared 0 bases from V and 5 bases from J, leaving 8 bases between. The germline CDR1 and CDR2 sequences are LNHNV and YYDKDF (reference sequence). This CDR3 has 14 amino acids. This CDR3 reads CATSRDLGYQPQHF. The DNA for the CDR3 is TGTGCCACCAGCAGAGATCTAGGGTATCAGCCCCAGCATTTT.

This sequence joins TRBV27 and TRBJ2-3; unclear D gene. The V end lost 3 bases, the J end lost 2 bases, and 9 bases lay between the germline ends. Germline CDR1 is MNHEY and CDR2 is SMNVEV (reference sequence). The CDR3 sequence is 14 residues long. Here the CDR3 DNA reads TGTGCCAGCAGTTTCCTCGGCTCCACAGATACGCAGTATTTT. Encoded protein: CASSFLGSTDTQYF.

In DNA form, the CDR3 reads TGTGCCAGCAGCACCCGCCAGGGACGTGAGCAGTACTTC. Translation: CASSTRQGREQYF. This rearrangement joins TRBV7-6 to TRBJ2-7; D possibly matches TRBD1 or TRBD2 (5 bases each). Germline values: CDR1 SGHVS, CDR2 FNYEAQ. This CDR3 comprises 13 residues. Trimming stripped 5 bases from V and 7 bases from J, with 15 bases between.

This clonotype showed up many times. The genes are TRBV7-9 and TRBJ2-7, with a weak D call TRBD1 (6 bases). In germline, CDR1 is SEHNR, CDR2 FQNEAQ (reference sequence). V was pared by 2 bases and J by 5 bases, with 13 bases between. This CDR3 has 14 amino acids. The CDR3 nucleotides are TGTGCCAGCAGCTTAACAGGGTTGGGGAACGAGCAGTACTTC. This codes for CASSLTGLGNEQYF.

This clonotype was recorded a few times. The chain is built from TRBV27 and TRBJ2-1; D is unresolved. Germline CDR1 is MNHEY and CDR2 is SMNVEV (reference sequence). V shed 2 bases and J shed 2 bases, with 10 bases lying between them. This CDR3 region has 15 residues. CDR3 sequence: CASSLTASAYNEQFF. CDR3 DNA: TGTGCCAGCAGTTTAACAGCGTCGGCCTACAATGAGCAGTTCTTC.